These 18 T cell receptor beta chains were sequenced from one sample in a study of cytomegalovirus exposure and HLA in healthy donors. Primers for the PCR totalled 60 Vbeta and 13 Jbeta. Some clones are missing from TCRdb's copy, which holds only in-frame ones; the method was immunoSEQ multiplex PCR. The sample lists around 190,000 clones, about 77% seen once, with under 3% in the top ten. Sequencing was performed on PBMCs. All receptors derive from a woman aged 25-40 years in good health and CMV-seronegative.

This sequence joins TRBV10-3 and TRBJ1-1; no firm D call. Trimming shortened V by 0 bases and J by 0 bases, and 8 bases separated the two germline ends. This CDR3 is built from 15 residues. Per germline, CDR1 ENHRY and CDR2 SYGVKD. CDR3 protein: CAISESPGVNTEAFF. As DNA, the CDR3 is TGTGCCATCAGTGAGTCTCCGGGTGTGAACACTGAAGCTTTCTTT.

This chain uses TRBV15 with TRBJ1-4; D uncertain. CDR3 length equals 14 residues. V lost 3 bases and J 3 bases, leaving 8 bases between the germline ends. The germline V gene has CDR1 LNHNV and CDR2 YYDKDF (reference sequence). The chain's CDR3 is CATSRAPSNEKLFF. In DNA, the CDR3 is TGTGCCACCAGCAGGGCACCTTCTAATGAAAAACTGTTTTTT.

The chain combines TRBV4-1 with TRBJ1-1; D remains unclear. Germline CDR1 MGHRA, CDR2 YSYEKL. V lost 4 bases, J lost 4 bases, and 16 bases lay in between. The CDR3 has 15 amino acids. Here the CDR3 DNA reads TGCGCCAGCAGCCCCCTATTTGATCTAAGCACTGAAGCTTTCTTT. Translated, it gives CASSPLFDLSTEAFF.

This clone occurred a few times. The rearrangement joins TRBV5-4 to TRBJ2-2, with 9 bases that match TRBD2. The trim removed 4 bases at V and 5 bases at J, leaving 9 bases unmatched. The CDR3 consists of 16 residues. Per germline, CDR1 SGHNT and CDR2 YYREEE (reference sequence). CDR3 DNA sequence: TGTGCCAGCAGCCGAGGGACTAGCTTAATGACCGGGGAGCTGTTTTTT. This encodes CASSRGTSLMTGELFF. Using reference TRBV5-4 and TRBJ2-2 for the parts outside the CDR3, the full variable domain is ETGVTQSPTHLIKTRGQQVTLRCSSQSGHNTVSWYQQALGQGPQFIFQYYREEENGRGNFPPRFSGLQFPNYSSELNVNALELDDSALYLCASSRGTSLMTGELFFGEGSRLTVL.

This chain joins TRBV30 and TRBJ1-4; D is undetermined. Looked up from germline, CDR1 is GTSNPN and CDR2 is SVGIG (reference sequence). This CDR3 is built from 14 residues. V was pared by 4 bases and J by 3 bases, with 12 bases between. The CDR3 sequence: CAWNYGAANEKLFF. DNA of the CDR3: TGTGCCTGGAATTACGGTGCCGCTAATGAAAAACTGTTTTTT.

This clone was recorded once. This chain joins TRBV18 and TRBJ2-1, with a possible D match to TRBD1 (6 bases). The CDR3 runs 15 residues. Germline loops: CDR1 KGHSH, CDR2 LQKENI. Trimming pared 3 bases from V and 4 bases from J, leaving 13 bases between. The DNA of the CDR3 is TGTGCCAGCTCACCGACTGCGGACAGATACAATGAGCAGTTCTTC. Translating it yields CASSPTADRYNEQFF. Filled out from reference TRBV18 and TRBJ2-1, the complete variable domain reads NAGVMQNPRHLVRRRGQEARLRCSPMKGHSHVYWYRQLPEEGLKFMVYLQKENIIDESGMPKERFSAEFPKEGPSILRIQQVVRGDSAAYFCASSPTADRYNEQFFGPGTRLTVL.

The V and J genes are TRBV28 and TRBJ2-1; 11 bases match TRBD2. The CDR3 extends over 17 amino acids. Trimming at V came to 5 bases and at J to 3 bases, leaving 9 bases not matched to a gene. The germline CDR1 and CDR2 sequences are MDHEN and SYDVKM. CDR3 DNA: TGTGCCAGCAGTCCCGGACTAGCGGGCCTCTACTACAATGAGCAGTTCTTC. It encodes CASSPGLAGLYYNEQFF.

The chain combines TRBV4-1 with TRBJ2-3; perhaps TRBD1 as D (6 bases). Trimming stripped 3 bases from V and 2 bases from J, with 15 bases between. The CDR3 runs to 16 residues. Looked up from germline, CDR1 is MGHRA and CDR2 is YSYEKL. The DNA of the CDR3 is TGCGCCAGCAGCCAGAGAACAGGGCGCACCACAGATACGCAGTATTTT. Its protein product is CASSQRTGRTTDTQYF.

Written as DNA, the CDR3 is TGCGCCAGCAGTAGGGGACTCTCTACCTACGAGCAGTACTTC. Its protein is CASSRGLSTYEQYF. J is TRBJ2-7 and V is TRBV4-1, with D possibly being TRBD2 (6 bases). Germline V gene data show CDR1 as MGHRA and CDR2 as YSYEKL. This CDR3 spans 14 amino acids. The V end was cut by 6 bases, the J end by 2 bases, with 14 bases between.

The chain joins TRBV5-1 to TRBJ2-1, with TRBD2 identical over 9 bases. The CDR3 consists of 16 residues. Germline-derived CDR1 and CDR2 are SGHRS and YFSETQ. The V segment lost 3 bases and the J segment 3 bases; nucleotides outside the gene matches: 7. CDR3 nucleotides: TGCGCCAGCAGCTCGTCTGAAGCGGGGGGCTACAATGAGCAGTTCTTC. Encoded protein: CASSSSEAGGYNEQFF. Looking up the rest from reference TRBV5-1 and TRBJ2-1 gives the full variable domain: KAGVTQTPRYLIKTRGQQVTLSCSPISGHRSVSWYQQTPGQGLQFLFEYFSETQRNKGNFPGRFSGRQFSNSRSEMNVSTLELGDSALYLCASSSSEAGGYNEQFFGPGTRLTVL.

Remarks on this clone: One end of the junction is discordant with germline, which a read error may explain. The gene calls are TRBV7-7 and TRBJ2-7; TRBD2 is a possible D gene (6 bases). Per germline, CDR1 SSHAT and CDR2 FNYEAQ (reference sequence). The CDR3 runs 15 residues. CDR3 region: CASSPPPSDAYEQYF. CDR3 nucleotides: TGTGCTAGCAGCCCTCCCCCTAGCGATGCATACGAGCAGTACTTC.

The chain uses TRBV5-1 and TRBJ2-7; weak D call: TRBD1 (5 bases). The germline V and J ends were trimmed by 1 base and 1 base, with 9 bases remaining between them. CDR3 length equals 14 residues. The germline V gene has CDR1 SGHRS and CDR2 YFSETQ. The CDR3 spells CASSLWGFSYEQYF. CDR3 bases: TGCGCCAGCAGCTTGTGGGGCTTTTCCTACGAGCAGTACTTC.

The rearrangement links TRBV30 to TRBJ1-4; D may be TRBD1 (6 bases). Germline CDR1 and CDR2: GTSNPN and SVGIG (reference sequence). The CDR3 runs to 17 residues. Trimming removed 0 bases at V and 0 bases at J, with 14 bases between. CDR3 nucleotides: TGTGCCTGGAGTGTCTCGCCGGACAGCCCAACTAATGAAAAACTGTTTTTT. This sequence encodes CAWSVSPDSPTNEKLFF.

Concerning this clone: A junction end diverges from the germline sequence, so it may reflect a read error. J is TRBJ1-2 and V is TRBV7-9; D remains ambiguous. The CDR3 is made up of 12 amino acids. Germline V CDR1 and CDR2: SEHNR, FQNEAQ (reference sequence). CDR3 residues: CSSSLEFGGYTF. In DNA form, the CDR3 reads TGTTCCAGCAGCTTAGAGTTCGGTGGCTACACCTTC.

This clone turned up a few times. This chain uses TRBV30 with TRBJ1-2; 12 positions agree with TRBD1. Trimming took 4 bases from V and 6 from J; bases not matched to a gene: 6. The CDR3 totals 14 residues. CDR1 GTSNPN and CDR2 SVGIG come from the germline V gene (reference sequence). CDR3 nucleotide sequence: TGTGCCTGGACGCGGGACAGGGGGCGCGATGGCTACACCTTC. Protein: CAWTRDRGRDGYTF. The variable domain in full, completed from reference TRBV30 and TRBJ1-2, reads SQTIHQWPATLVQPVGSPLSLECTVEGTSNPNLYWYRQAAGRGLQLLFYSVGIGQISSEVPQNLSASRPQDRQFILSSKKLLLSDSGFYLCAWTRDRGRDGYTFGSGTRLTVV.

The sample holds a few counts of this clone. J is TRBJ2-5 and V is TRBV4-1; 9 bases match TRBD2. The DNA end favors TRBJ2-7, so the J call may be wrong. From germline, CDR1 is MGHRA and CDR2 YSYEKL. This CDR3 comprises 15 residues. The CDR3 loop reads CASSQPTSGSYEQYF. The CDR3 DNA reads TGCGCCAGCAGCCAACCCACTAGCGGGTCCTACGAGCAGTACTTC.

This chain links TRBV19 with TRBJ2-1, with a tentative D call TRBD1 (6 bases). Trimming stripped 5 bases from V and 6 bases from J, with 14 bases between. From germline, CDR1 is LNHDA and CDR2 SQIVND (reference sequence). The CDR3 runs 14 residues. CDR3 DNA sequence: TGTGCCAGTAGTTTCGCCGGGGACATCAATGAGCAGTTCTTC. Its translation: CASSFAGDINEQFF.

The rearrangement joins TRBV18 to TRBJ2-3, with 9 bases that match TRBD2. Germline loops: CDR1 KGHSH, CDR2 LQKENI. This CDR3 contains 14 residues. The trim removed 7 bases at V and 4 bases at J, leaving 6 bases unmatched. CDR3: CASFVAGAPDTQYF. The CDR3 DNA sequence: TGTGCCAGCTTCGTAGCGGGGGCTCCAGATACGCAGTATTTT.